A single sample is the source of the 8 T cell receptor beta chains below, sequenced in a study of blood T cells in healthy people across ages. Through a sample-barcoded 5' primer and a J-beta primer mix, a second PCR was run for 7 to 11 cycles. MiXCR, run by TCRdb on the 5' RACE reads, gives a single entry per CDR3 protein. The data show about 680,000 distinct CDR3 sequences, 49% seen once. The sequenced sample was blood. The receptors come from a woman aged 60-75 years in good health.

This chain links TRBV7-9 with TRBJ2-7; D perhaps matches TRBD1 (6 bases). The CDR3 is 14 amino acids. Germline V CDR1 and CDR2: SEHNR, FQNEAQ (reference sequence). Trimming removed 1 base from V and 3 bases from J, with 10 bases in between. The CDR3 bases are TGTGCCAGCAGCTTAGGGGACACATACTACGAGCAGTACTTC. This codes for CASSLGDTYYEQYF.

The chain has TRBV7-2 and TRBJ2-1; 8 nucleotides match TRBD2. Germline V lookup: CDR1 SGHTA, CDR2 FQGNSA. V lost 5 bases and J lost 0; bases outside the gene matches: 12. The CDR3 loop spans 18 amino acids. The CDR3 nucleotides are TGTGCCAGCAGCGGGTCGGGTAGCGGGATCTACTCCTACAATGAGCAGTTCTTC. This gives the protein CASSGSGSGIYSYNEQFF.

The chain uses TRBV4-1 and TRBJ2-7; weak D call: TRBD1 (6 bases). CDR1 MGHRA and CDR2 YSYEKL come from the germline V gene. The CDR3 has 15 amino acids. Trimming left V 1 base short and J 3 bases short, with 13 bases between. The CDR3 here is CASSQASGHSYEQYF. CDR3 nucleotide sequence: TGCGCCAGCAGCCAAGCTTCGGGACACAGCTACGAGCAGTACTTC.

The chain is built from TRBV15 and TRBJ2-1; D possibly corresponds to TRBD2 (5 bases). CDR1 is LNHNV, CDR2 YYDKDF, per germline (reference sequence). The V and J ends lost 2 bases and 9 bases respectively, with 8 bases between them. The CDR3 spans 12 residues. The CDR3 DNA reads TGTGCCACCAGCAGACTAGCTGTTGAGCAGTTCTTC. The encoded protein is CATSRLAVEQFF.

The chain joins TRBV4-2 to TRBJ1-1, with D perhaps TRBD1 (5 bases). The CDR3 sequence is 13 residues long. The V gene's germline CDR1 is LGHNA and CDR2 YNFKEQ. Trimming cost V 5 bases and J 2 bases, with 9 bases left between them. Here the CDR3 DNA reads TGTGCCAGCAGCTGGGACGGTAACACTGAAGCTTTCTTT. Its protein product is CASSWDGNTEAFF.

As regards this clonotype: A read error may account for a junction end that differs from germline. For the CDR3, the DNA is TGTACCAGCAGCTTAAAGCGTATGCTCCAAGAGACCCAGTACTTC. Protein: CTSSLKRMLQETQYF. The V call is TRBV7-8, the J call TRBJ2-5; D unresolved. Per germline, CDR1 SGHVS and CDR2 FQNEAQ. The CDR3 has 15 amino acids.

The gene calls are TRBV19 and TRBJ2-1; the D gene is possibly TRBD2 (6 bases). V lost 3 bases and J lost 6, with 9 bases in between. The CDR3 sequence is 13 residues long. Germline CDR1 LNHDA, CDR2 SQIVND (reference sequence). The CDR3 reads CASSIGTPNEQFF. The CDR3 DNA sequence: TGTGCCAGTAGTATCGGGACTCCCAATGAGCAGTTCTTC.

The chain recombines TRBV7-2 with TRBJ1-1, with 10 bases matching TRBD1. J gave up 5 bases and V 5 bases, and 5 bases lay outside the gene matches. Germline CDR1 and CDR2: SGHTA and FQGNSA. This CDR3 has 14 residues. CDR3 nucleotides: TGTGCCAGCAGCATGGACAGGGGGTTGACTGAAGCTTTCTTT. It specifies CASSMDRGLTEAFF.